The clone carrying this T cell receptor (beta chain) was recorded a few times. Between the trimmed V and J ends, which lost 0 bases and 6 bases, there was a span of 11 bases. Germline V gene data show CDR1 as LNHDA and CDR2 as SQIVND (reference sequence). This CDR3 is built from 14 residues. The data originate from a study of TIL therapy for anti-PD-1-resistant metastatic lung cancer. Study in general: Tumors had a median PD-L1 proportion score of more than 5%.

Sample time point: pre-treatment sample, taken before nivolumab and TIL therapy. The immunoSEQ assay was v3. Assay used: immunoSEQ multiplex PCR; TCRdb lists only in-frame clones, some missing. The sample holds around 30,000 clones, just under 75% seen once. Sample: blood, taken at baseline. The receptor comes from a woman aged 30 to 85 with non-small cell lung cancer. V usage is TRBV19 and J usage is TRBJ1-2, with D possibly being TRBD1 (5 bases). The DNA for the CDR3 is TGTGCCAGTAGTATAGACCGGGGGACTAATGGCTACACCTTC. Translating gives CASSIDRGTNGYTF.